A single sample is the source of the 17 T cell receptor beta chains below, sequenced in a study of shared clonotypes between healthy human individuals. The data were produced by immunoSEQ multiplex PCR, yet TCRdb's version contains in-frame clones alone and is incomplete. The data contain a few million clones, more than 90% of them singletons. Sequencing was carried out using naive CD4+ T cells sorted from blood. As for subset: CD45RA+ positively selected. These receptors all stem from a man between 18 and 35 years old in good health.

The rearrangement links TRBV6-5 to TRBJ1-2, with 9 bases that match TRBD1. V lost 5 bases to trimming and J lost 3 bases; unmatched junction nucleotides: 7. Germline V gene sequence: CDR1 MNHEY, CDR2 SVGAGI. The CDR3 runs 15 residues. CDR3 DNA: TGTGCCAGCAGTCCTACAGGGGGCGCAGACTATGGCTACACCTTC. This gives the protein CASSPTGGADYGYTF.

This clone occurred once. The same CDR3 can be traced to other DNA sequences in this sample. The chain recombines TRBV2 with TRBJ2-7; 12 bases line up with TRBD1. The CDR3 sequence is 15 residues long. The junction had 2 bases not matched to a gene; V was cut back by 1 base and J by 4 bases. Per germline, CDR1 SNHLY and CDR2 FYNNEI. The CDR3 region has the DNA TGTGCCAGCAGTGAAGAGGGACAGGGGGCTTACGAGCAGTACTTC. The encoded protein is CASSEEGQGAYEQYF.

This clone has just a few counts. Distinct nucleotide sequences in the sample also encode this CDR3. The J gene is TRBJ2-2, the V gene TRBV18; 10 nucleotides align to TRBD1. The ends lost 3 bases at V and 3 bases at J; junction bases unmatched: 1. Germline CDR1 reads KGHSH; CDR2 reads LQKENI. This CDR3 has 15 amino acids. The CDR3 nucleotides read TGTGCCAGCTCACCCGGGACAGGGGACACCGGGGAGCTGTTTTTT. Translating it yields CASSPGTGDTGELFF.

The chain links TRBV5-1 to TRBJ1-1; D remains ambiguous. This CDR3 is 15 amino acids long. Trimming removed 4 bases from V and 1 base from J, with 14 bases in between. Germline V lookup: CDR1 SGHRS, CDR2 YFSETQ. This CDR3 is CASSILTAGNTEAFF. CDR3 nucleotides: TGCGCCAGCAGCATCTTAACCGCGGGGAACACTGAAGCTTTCTTT. Full variable domain (remainder filled in from reference TRBV5-1 and TRBJ1-1): KAGVTQTPRYLIKTRGQQVTLSCSPISGHRSVSWYQQTPGQGLQFLFEYFSETQRNKGNFPGRFSGRQFSNSRSEMNVSTLELGDSALYLCASSILTAGNTEAFFGQGTRLTVV.

This chain links TRBV29-1 with TRBJ2-5; D not resolved. This CDR3 region has 12 residues. Germline CDR1 and CDR2: SQVTM and ANQGSEA. Trimming shortened V by 4 bases and J by 2 bases, and 8 bases separated the two germline ends. The CDR3 is CSVGRQQETQYF. CDR3 sequence (DNA): TGCAGCGTTGGGAGACAACAAGAGACCCAGTACTTC.

This clone was seen a single time. V gene TRBV29-1 combines with J gene TRBJ2-5; D remains ambiguous. Germline-derived CDR1 and CDR2 are SQVTM and ANQGSEA. There are 14 residues in the CDR3. Trimming shortened V by 1 base and J by 1 base, and 10 bases separated the two germline ends. The CDR3, as DNA: TGCAGCGTTGAAGTTAATAACCGCCAAGAGACCCAGTACTTC. Its protein product is CSVEVNNRQETQYF.

In DNA, the CDR3 is TGTGCCAGCAAGCGACAGAATCAAGAGACCCAGTACTTC. Protein sequence: CASKRQNQETQYF. The V call is TRBV28, the J call TRBJ2-5; perhaps TRBD1 as D (5 bases). This CDR3 spans 13 amino acids. Trimming took off 7 bases at V and 2 bases at J, with 11 bases between the two ends. Germline assignment: CDR1 MDHEN and CDR2 SYDVKM.

This clone occurred once. Within the sample, other DNA sequences also encode this same CDR3. This CDR3 reads CASSFGPYEQYF. The CDR3 DNA reads as TGTGCCAGCAGTTTTGGGCCCTACGAGCAGTACTTC. The chain carries TRBV28 and TRBJ2-7; D ambiguous. Trimming took off 3 bases at V and 2 bases at J, with 5 bases between the two ends. This CDR3 region has 12 residues. Germline V lookup: CDR1 MDHEN, CDR2 SYDVKM.

As regards this clone: The same CDR3 is also encoded by other DNA sequences in this sample. J is TRBJ1-5 and V is TRBV29-1, with 7 bases fitting TRBD1. The CDR3 consists of 13 residues. The V gene's germline CDR1 is SQVTM and CDR2 ANQGSEA. V was pared by 1 base and J by 4 bases, with 1 base of the junction left unmatched. The CDR3 loop reads CSVEVDRNQPQHF. The CDR3 nucleotides are TGCAGCGTTGAAGTGGACAGGAATCAGCCCCAGCATTTT.

With respect to this clone: Other DNA sequences in the same sample also yield this CDR3. V and J are TRBV28 and TRBJ1-5, with 10 nucleotides matching TRBD1. CDR1 is MDHEN and CDR2 is SYDVKM in the germline V gene. The CDR3 consists of 15 residues. The J segment lost 2 bases and the V segment lost 3 bases, leaving 1 base of the junction unmatched. CDR3 region: CASSFGTGGNQPQHF. In DNA form, the CDR3 reads TGTGCCAGCAGTTTCGGGACAGGGGGCAATCAGCCCCAGCATTTT.

This clone was detected only once. This chain connects TRBV29-1 to TRBJ1-2, with TRBD1 matching 9 bases. This CDR3 has 13 amino acids. The V segment lost 6 bases and the J segment 6 bases; nucleotides outside the gene matches: 8. The germline V gene encodes CDR1 SQVTM and CDR2 ANQGSEA. The CDR3: CSVEGQGGNGYTF. The CDR3 DNA is TGCAGCGTCGAGGGACAGGGTGGTAATGGCTACACCTTC.

The gene calls are TRBV7-6 and TRBJ2-5, with TRBD1 as a possible D gene (6 bases). V dropped 4 bases and J dropped 4 bases, with 16 bases sitting between them. This CDR3 has 15 amino acids. The germline V gene has CDR1 SGHVS and CDR2 FNYEAQ. The CDR3 is CASSSPPTGSETQYF. CDR3 bases: TGTGCCAGCAGCTCCCCCCCCACAGGGTCAGAGACCCAGTACTTC. The whole variable domain, filled in from reference TRBV7-6 and TRBJ2-5, reads GAGVSQSPRYKVTKRGQDVALRCDPISGHVSLYWYRQALGQGPEFLTYFNYEAQQDKSGLPNDRFSAERPEGSISTLTIQRTEQRDSAMYRCASSSPPTGSETQYFGPGTRLLVL.

CDR3 protein: CASSLDRGPAAFF. In nucleotides, the CDR3 is TGTGCCAGCAGCTTAGATAGGGGCCCGGCAGCTTTCTTT. This chain connects TRBV13 to TRBJ1-1, with D perhaps TRBD1 (5 bases). Germline values: CDR1 PRHDT, CDR2 FYEKMQ (reference sequence). The V and J ends lost 1 base and 10 bases respectively, with 13 bases between them. This CDR3 comprises 13 residues.

The rearrangement joins TRBV30 to TRBJ1-6; no clear D. From germline, CDR1 is GTSNPN and CDR2 SVGIG (reference sequence). V lost 4 bases, J lost 1 base, and 23 bases lay in between. CDR3 size: 19 residues. CDR3 loop: CAWTLGVPGSRSYNSPLHF. The CDR3 bases are TGTGCCTGGACCCTTGGCGTCCCCGGGAGTAGATCCTATAATTCACCCCTCCACTTT. The complete variable domain, with remaining parts taken from reference TRBV30 and TRBJ1-6, reads SQTIHQWPATLVQPVGSPLSLECTVEGTSNPNLYWYRQAAGRGLQLLFYSVGIGQISSEVPQNLSASRPQDRQFILSSKKLLLSDSGFYLCAWTLGVPGSRSYNSPLHFGNGTRLTVT.

The genes are TRBV7-2 and TRBJ1-2; D is perhaps TRBD1 (6 bases). This CDR3 has 15 residues. V lost 1 base, J lost 1 base, and 10 bases lay in between. The germline CDR1 and CDR2 sequences are SGHTA and FQGNSA. The CDR3 DNA sequence: TGTGCCAGCAGCTTAGATAGGGGGAATAACTATGGCTACACCTTC. Its translation: CASSLDRGNNYGYTF.

This chain uses TRBV9 with TRBJ1-2; D remains unclear. Trimming took 4 bases from V and 0 from J, leaving 7 bases between them. This CDR3 contains 13 residues. The germline gives CDR1 SGDLS, CDR2 YYNGEE. DNA of the CDR3: TGTGCCAGCAGCAGGGTAGCTAACTATGGCTACACCTTC. This encodes CASSRVANYGYTF. The variable domain in full, completed from reference TRBV9 and TRBJ1-2, reads DSGVTQTPKHLITATGQRVTLRCSPRSGDLSVYWYQQSLDQGLQFLIQYYNGEERAKGNILERFSAQQFPDLHSELNLSSLELGDSALYFCASSRVANYGYTFGSGTRLTVV.

CDR3 sequence: CASSPRLKTQYF. The CDR3 bases are TGTGCCAGCAGTCCCCGCCTAAAGACCCAGTACTTC. This chain links TRBV28 with TRBJ2-5; D uncertain. Germline CDR1 and CDR2: MDHEN and SYDVKM. V was cut by 5 bases and J by 6 bases, with 10 bases left in between. This CDR3 has 12 amino acids.